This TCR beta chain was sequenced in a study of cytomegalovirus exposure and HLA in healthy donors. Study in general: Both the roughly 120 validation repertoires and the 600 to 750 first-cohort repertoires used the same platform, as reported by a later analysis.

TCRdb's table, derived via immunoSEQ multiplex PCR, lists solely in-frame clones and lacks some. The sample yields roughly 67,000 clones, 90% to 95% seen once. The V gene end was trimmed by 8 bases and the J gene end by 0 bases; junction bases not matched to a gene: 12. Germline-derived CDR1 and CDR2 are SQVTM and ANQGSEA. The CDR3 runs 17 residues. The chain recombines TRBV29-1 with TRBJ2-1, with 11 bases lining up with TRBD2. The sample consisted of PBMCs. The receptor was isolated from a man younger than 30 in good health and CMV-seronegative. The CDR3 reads CSTTGLAGSSSYNEQFF. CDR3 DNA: TGCAGCACGACAGGACTAGCGGGTTCGAGCTCCTACAATGAGCAGTTCTTC.